This TCR beta chain was captured by sequencing in a study of cytomegalovirus exposure and HLA in healthy donors (dated by TCRdb to 2015 to 2018). Turning to the overall study: According to a later analysis, the approximately 130 validation repertoires were produced on the same platform as the roughly 600 repertoires of the first cohort. The study aimed to test whether signatures of past pathogen exposure could be identified by cataloging public T cell receptors. High-throughput TCR immunosequencing, statistical association of individual TCRs with disease status, and machine learning were combined to predict cytomegalovirus infection status. Besides the first cohort of roughly 660 subjects, a separate validation cohort made up of 120 different subjects was used.

The investigation overall reported the following: Subsequent analysis determined that TCRs grouped into clusters in the first cohort also showed a tendency toward co-occurrence across the roughly 130 validation repertoires, and approximately 93% of cluster scores exceeded 0. In the study, 150 to 200 TCR beta chains were listed as associated with cytomegalovirus. Most TCR sequences were observed very rarely across donors, whereas some public TCRs were present in many individuals. The authors suggested that the approach could potentially be extended to other disease states and immunological phenotypes. The classifier was reported to diagnose cytomegalovirus status with high specificity and sensitivity in both the original cohort and the validation cohort. All 120 or so repertoires were used to score co-occurrence in the validation cohort in a later analysis, because that analysis had no HLA typing for the cohort. In vitro tests confirmed that a few of the cytomegalovirus-associated TCR beta chains recognize cytomegalovirus antigens.

Libraries were prepared through the immunoSEQ multiplex PCR assay. Under the source paper's analysis protocol: A statistical classification framework was built to diagnose cytomegalovirus status from the catalog of TCR beta chain sequences. What TCRdb holds here is the immuneACCESS table cut down to in-frame rearrangements. Part of the clones is not present; checked against another copy, under half of the missing clones reflect an unresolved V gene, and the others are unexplained. The V and J calls and clone size are taken from that table; D and trimming were inferred from the DNA. The sample table contains about 78,000 clones; only one count was recorded for about 96% of them. Together, the top ten hold 1.6% of the sample. The donors belonged to the validation cohort of under 150 subjects, which was separate from the roughly 700-subject first cohort. At least ten counts were recorded for this clone. The target of this receptor is not known. Base qualities are missing; no much larger clone stands one base away.

Taken from cysteine to phenylalanine, the CDR3 has 12 residues. Only the CDR3 region is kept as DNA, spanning 36 bases read in frame from base 1. According to the germline V gene, CDR1 reads SNHLY and CDR2 reads FYNNEI. V gives up 4 bases and J gives up 8 bases, and the segment between their germline ends measures 9 bases. The sequencing input was PBMCs. Recombination linked TRBV2 to TRBJ2-1; D gene: possibly TRBD1, on 5 matching bases. The receptor was isolated from a young man in good health and CMV-seropositive. The CDR3 is CASSGGQDEQFF. The bases read TGTGCCAGCAGTGGGGGCCAGGATGAGCAGTTCTTC. Extended through the reference TRBV2 and TRBJ2-1 proteins, this CDR3 yields the full variable domain: EPEVTQTPSHQVTQMGQEVILRCVPISNHLYFYWYRQILGQKVEFLVSFYNNEISEKSEIFDDQFSVERPDGSNFTLKIRSTKLEDSAMYFCASSGGQDEQFFGPGTRLTVL.